This T cell receptor beta chain was captured by sequencing in a study of blood T cell repertoires in COVID-19. This clone was counted only a few times. Some clones are missing from TCRdb's copy, which holds only in-frame ones; the method was immunoSEQ multiplex PCR. In the table there are roughly 500,000 clones, around nine tenths of which are singletons. Per germline, CDR1 MNHEY and CDR2 SMNVEV (reference sequence). The CDR3 runs 13 residues. Trimming took off 4 bases at V and 3 bases at J, with 9 bases between the two ends. The sample comprised PBMCs or T cells enriched from blood (not recorded which). The chain links TRBV27 to TRBJ1-1; D unclear. The sequence derives from a woman aged 40-49 years who had recovered from COVID-19. The CDR3 sequence: CASSYGAHTEAFF. The CDR3 bases are TGTGCCAGCAGTTACGGAGCGCACACTGAAGCTTTCTTT.